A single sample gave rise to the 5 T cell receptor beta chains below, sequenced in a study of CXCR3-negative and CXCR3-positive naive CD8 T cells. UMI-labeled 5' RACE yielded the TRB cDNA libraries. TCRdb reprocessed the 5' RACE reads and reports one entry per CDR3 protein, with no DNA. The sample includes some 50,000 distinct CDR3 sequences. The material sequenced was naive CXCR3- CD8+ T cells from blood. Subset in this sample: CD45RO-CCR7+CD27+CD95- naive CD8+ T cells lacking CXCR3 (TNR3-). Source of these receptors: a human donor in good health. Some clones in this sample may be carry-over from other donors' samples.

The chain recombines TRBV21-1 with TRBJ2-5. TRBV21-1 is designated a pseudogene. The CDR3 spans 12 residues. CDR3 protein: CASSKRRKTQYF.

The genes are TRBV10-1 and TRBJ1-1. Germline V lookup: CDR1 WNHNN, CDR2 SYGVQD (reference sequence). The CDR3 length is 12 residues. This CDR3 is CASSEQDTEAFF.

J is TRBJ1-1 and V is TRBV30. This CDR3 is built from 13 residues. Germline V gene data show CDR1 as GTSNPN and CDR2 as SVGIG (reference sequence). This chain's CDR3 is CAWNIKLNTEAFF.

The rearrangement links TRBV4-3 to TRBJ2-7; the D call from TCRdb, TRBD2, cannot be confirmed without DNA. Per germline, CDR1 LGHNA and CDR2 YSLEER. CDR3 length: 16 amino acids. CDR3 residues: CASSQLAGGLPYEQYF.

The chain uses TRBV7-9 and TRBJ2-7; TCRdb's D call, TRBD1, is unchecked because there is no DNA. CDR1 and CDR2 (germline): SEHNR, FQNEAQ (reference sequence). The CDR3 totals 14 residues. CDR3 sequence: CASTRDTLAYEQYF.